These 4 T cell receptor beta chains came from one sample sequenced in a study of cytomegalovirus exposure and HLA in healthy donors. 60 Vbeta and 13 Jbeta primers were used in PCR. The data were produced by immunoSEQ multiplex PCR, yet TCRdb's version contains in-frame clones alone and is incomplete. The repertoire includes 150,000 to 200,000 clones, around 80% of them detected once, and under 5% sits in the top ten. Sequencing used PBMCs. The receptors derive from a woman aged 45-59 years in good health and CMV-seropositive.

This sequence joins TRBV4-1 and TRBJ2-3; TRBD2 aligns across 11 bases. V lost 4 bases to trimming and J lost 2 bases; unmatched junction nucleotides: 11. Looked up from germline, CDR1 is MGHRA and CDR2 is YSYEKL. This CDR3 has 18 residues. DNA of the CDR3: TGCGCCAGCAGCCGGGGCAGGGTAGCGGGAGGGCCCACAGATACGCAGTATTTT. Translated: CASSRGRVAGGPTDTQYF.

This chain connects TRBV5-1 to TRBJ2-7; 11 bases match TRBD1. The CDR3 has 14 residues. The germline V gene has CDR1 SGHRS and CDR2 YFSETQ. The trim removed 4 bases at V and 3 bases at J, leaving 3 bases unmatched. Here the CDR3 reads CASSRGQGVYEQYF. CDR3 in DNA: TGCGCCAGCAGCAGGGGACAGGGGGTCTACGAGCAGTACTTC.

This clone came up a few times. This sequence joins TRBV19 and TRBJ2-7; no clear D. The CDR3 consists of 15 residues. The V gene's germline CDR1 is LNHDA and CDR2 SQIVND (reference sequence). V was clipped by 2 bases and J by 2 bases, with 13 bases between them. The CDR3 bases are TGTGCCAGTAGTATAACGCAGGAACCTACCTACGAGCAGTACTTC. This gives the protein CASSITQEPTYEQYF.

V and J are TRBV19 and TRBJ2-2, with D unclear. Looked up from germline, CDR1 is LNHDA and CDR2 is SQIVND (reference sequence). This CDR3 has 12 residues. V lost 6 bases, J lost 2 bases, and 4 bases lay in between. In DNA form, the CDR3 reads TGTGCCAGTAGGAGAAACACCGGGGAGCTGTTTTTT. It translates to CASRRNTGELFF.